Listed here are 30 T cell receptor beta chains from one sample, sequenced in a study of CXCR3-negative and CXCR3-positive naive CD8 T cells. Through 5' RACE with UMI labels, the TRB cDNA libraries were prepared. TCRdb re-called the 5' RACE reads and catalogs CDR3 proteins one per entry, DNA excluded. This table holds 150,000 or so distinct CDR3 sequences. The sample comprised naive CXCR3- CD8+ T cells from blood. Subset reported: CD45RO-CCR7+CD27+CD95- naive CD8+ T cells lacking CXCR3 (TNR3-). The receptor source for this set is a human donor in good health. Some clones in this sample may be carry-over from other donors' samples.

V usage is TRBV11-2 and J usage is TRBJ1-1; the TRBD1 assignment by TCRdb is unverifiable without DNA. Germline values: CDR1 SGHAT, CDR2 FQNNGV. The CDR3 extends over 15 amino acids. CDR3 loop: CASSLAGLLGTEAFF. Using reference TRBV11-2 and TRBJ1-1 for the parts outside the CDR3, the full variable domain is EAGVAQSPRYKIIEKRQSVAFWCNPISGHATLYWYQQILGQGPKLLIQFQNNGVVDDSQLPKDRFSAERLKGVDSTLKIQPAKLEDSAVYLCASSLAGLLGTEAFFGQGTRLTVV.

The V and J genes are TRBV12-3 or TRBV12-4 and TRBJ2-3; TCRdb selects TRBD2, and the lack of DNA leaves this call unchecked. The CDR3 totals 15 residues. The CDR3 region is CASRERGVSTDTQYF.

This chain uses TRBV5-1 with TRBJ2-7. This CDR3 has 14 residues. The germline CDR1 and CDR2 sequences are SGHRS and YFSETQ. The chain's CDR3 is CASSLDRVGHEQYF.

The V gene is TRBV5-1, the J gene TRBJ2-1. CDR1 and CDR2 from the germline V gene are SGHRS and YFSETQ. The CDR3 totals 12 residues. This CDR3 reads CASSNLNNEQFF.

V gene TRBV29-1 combines with J gene TRBJ1-2. CDR1 and CDR2 from the germline V gene are SQVTM and ANQGSEA. The CDR3 is made up of 13 amino acids. CDR3 region: CSVAEDANYGYTF.

The chain uses TRBV9 and TRBJ2-7; with no DNA, the TCRdb D assignment of TRBD2 cannot be verified. The CDR3 is made up of 15 amino acids. Germline V CDR1 and CDR2: SGDLS, YYNGEE. The CDR3: CASSVASGGSYEQYF.

Here the CDR3 reads CASSQVSGYNEQFF. V usage is TRBV4-1 and J usage is TRBJ2-1. Germline V gene sequence: CDR1 MGHRA, CDR2 YSYEKL. The CDR3 runs 14 residues.

This sequence joins TRBV12-3 or TRBV12-4 and TRBJ2-1; TCRdb names TRBD1, which stays unverified in the absence of DNA. The CDR3 extends over 13 amino acids. The CDR3 here is CASSLWPGNEQFF.

The V and J genes are TRBV12-5 and TRBJ2-1; the D call from TCRdb, TRBD2, cannot be confirmed without DNA. CDR3 size: 13 residues. Germline CDR1 reads LGHNT; CDR2 reads FRNRAP. The CDR3 protein is CASGFHGLAGVDF.

The chain uses TRBV28 and TRBJ2-4; the TRBD1 assignment by TCRdb is unverifiable without DNA. CDR3 length equals 16 residues. Per germline, CDR1 MDHEN and CDR2 SYDVKM. The CDR3 is CASSFEIRATKNIQYF.

The rearrangement uses TRBV5-1 and TRBJ2-7. CDR1 is SGHRS and CDR2 is YFSETQ in the germline V gene. The CDR3 is 14 amino acids. CDR3 sequence reads: CASSLGRNNYEQYF.

The chain recombines TRBV7-9 with TRBJ2-5. The length of the CDR3 is 12 residues. Looked up from germline, CDR1 is SEHNR and CDR2 is FQNEAQ (reference sequence). CDR3 loop: CASSSEKETQYF. The whole variable domain, filled in from reference TRBV7-9 and TRBJ2-5, reads DTGVSQNPRHKITKRGQNVTFRCDPISEHNRLYWYRQTLGQGPEFLTYFQNEAQLEKSRLLSDRFSAERPKGSFSTLEIQRTEQGDSAMYLCASSSEKETQYFGPGTRLLVL.

The chain is built from TRBV4-3 and TRBJ2-1. Germline V gene sequence: CDR1 LGHNA, CDR2 YSLEER. This CDR3 spans 16 amino acids. This chain's CDR3 is CASSQDTRGLYNEQFF.

The V call is TRBV7-8, the J call TRBJ1-1; TCRdb reports TRBD1, a call that lacks DNA to check it against. The CDR3 sequence is 16 residues long. The germline gives CDR1 SGHVS, CDR2 FQNEAQ. CDR3 residues: CASSLAERGLNTEAFF.

The chain couples TRBV15 to TRBJ1-1; TCRdb reports TRBD1, a call that lacks DNA to check it against. The CDR3 runs to 15 residues. Germline V CDR1 and CDR2: LNHNV, YYDKDF (reference sequence). The CDR3 sequence: CATSIYRSPNTEAFF.

The J gene is TRBJ2-1, the V gene TRBV5-1; TCRdb proposes TRBD2, but this gene call is untestable without DNA. Germline values: CDR1 SGHRS, CDR2 YFSETQ. The CDR3 runs to 14 residues. This CDR3 reads CASSLGAVYNEQFF. Full variable domain (remainder filled in from reference TRBV5-1 and TRBJ2-1): KAGVTQTPRYLIKTRGQQVTLSCSPISGHRSVSWYQQTPGQGLQFLFEYFSETQRNKGNFPGRFSGRQFSNSRSEMNVSTLELGDSALYLCASSLGAVYNEQFFGPGTRLTVL.

V is TRBV5-5 and J is TRBJ2-7; the D call from TCRdb, TRBD1, cannot be confirmed without DNA. CDR3 length: 15 residues. Germline assignment: CDR1 SGHKS and CDR2 YYEKEE (reference sequence). The CDR3 here is CASSLQGASSYEQYF.

The V call is TRBV2, the J call TRBJ2-1; lacking DNA, the TRBD2 call made by TCRdb goes unchecked. The CDR3 spans 16 residues. In germline, CDR1 is SNHLY, CDR2 FYNNEI. The CDR3 sequence: CASSERAGGTYNEQFF.

This sequence joins TRBV6-5 and TRBJ2-2. CDR3 length equals 16 residues. Germline-derived CDR1 and CDR2 are MNHEY and SVGAGI. CDR3: CASSLSLGSDTGELFF.

The rearrangement uses TRBV9 and TRBJ2-1. The CDR3 has 12 amino acids. Germline V gene sequence: CDR1 SGDLS, CDR2 YYNGEE. The CDR3 loop reads CASSPTDNEQFF.

This chain joins TRBV27 and TRBJ2-1; TCRdb outputs TRBD2, but without DNA this stays unchecked. Looked up from germline, CDR1 is MNHEY and CDR2 is SMNVEV (reference sequence). The CDR3 loop spans 17 amino acids. CDR3 loop: CASSPRLAGGSYNEQFF.

The chain joins TRBV6-2 or TRBV6-3 to TRBJ1-2. The CDR3 is made up of 15 amino acids. The germline gives CDR1 MNHEY, CDR2 SVGEGT. The CDR3 loop is CASSDVGASLYGYTF.

The V and J genes are TRBV15 and TRBJ1-2; TCRdb outputs TRBD1, but without DNA this stays unchecked. Germline CDR1 LNHNV, CDR2 YYDKDF (reference sequence). This CDR3 has 16 amino acids. CDR3 loop: CATSRGQRQGPYVYTF.

CDR3: CSATAGTGSPYEQYF. The chain joins TRBV20-1 to TRBJ2-7; the TRBD1 assignment by TCRdb is unverifiable without DNA. Germline V gene lookup returns CDR1 DFQATT and CDR2 SNEGSKA (reference sequence). The CDR3 extends over 15 amino acids.

The chain has TRBV7-8 and TRBJ1-1. The CDR3 length is 13 residues. CDR1 and CDR2 (germline): SGHVS, FQNEAQ. CDR3 region: CASSLGGLTEAFF.

The chain combines TRBV9 with TRBJ2-1; TCRdb outputs TRBD2, but without DNA this stays unchecked. The CDR3 consists of 16 residues. In germline, CDR1 is SGDLS, CDR2 YYNGEE. The CDR3 is CASSTPRLAGVGEQFF. Full variable domain (remainder filled in from reference TRBV9 and TRBJ2-1): DSGVTQTPKHLITATGQRVTLRCSPRSGDLSVYWYQQSLDQGLQFLIQYYNGEERAKGNILERFSAQQFPDLHSELNLSSLELGDSALYFCASSTPRLAGVGEQFFGPGTRLTVL.

The gene calls are TRBV5-5 and TRBJ2-3; TCRdb's D call, TRBD1, is unchecked because there is no DNA. Germline V gene data show CDR1 as SGHKS and CDR2 as YYEKEE (reference sequence). The CDR3 totals 16 residues. The CDR3 loop reads CASSSGTGPSTDTQYF.

This chain joins TRBV20-1 and TRBJ2-1; TCRdb indicates TRBD2, and absent DNA this call remains unverified. In germline, CDR1 is DFQATT, CDR2 SNEGSKA (reference sequence). This CDR3 comprises 18 residues. The CDR3 sequence: CSATLGLAGGHSYNEQFF.

This chain links TRBV29-1 with TRBJ2-3; the TRBD2 assignment by TCRdb is unverifiable without DNA. Per germline, CDR1 SQVTM and CDR2 ANQGSEA. The CDR3 loop spans 13 amino acids. CDR3 sequence: CSALAGEADTQYF.

The V gene is TRBV6-5, the J gene TRBJ2-5; the D gene TCRdb calls, TRBD2, cannot be checked with no DNA. Germline V gene data show CDR1 as MNHEY and CDR2 as SVGAGI. This CDR3 is 15 amino acids long. The CDR3 here is CASSLHTGGEETQYF.